The present TCR beta chain was sequenced within a study of cytomegalovirus exposure and HLA in healthy donors. Repertoires were generated with immunoSEQ multiplex PCR, while TCRdb's copy carries only in-frame clones and drops some. The table records approximately 110,000 clones, approximately 91% of them present only once. This CDR3 region has 17 residues. CDR1 MDHEN and CDR2 SYDVKM come from the germline V gene. The V end was cut by 2 bases, the J end by 1 base, with 15 bases between. The source of this sequence is a woman aged 18-29 years in good health and CMV-seronegative. The sequencing sample was made of PBMCs. V usage is TRBV28 and J usage is TRBJ1-5; D possibly corresponds to TRBD1 (6 bases). The CDR3 reads CASSLGGLMRSNQPQHF. Here the CDR3 DNA reads TGTGCCAGCAGTTTAGGGGGCCTTATGAGGAGCAATCAGCCCCAGCATTTT.